The 23 T cell receptor beta chains in this list originate from one sample, sequenced in a study of beta chain features in type 1 diabetes. Reverse transcribing all isolated RNA meant expressed TCRB transcripts were sequenced. The table came from immunoSEQ multiplex PCR; TCRdb's copy has only in-frame clones and leaves some out. The sample contains approximately 250,000 clones, more than 9% of which appear only once. The sequenced material came from naive CD4+ T cells from blood. The receptors here all came from a woman aged 18-30 years in good health.

This clone was counted ten times or more. The chain recombines TRBV29-1 with TRBJ2-5, with D possibly TRBD1 on 6 matching bases. V was pared by 5 bases and J by 7 bases, with 17 bases between. CDR3 length: 13 amino acids. Germline assignment: CDR1 SQVTM and CDR2 ANQGSEA. As DNA, the CDR3 is TGCAGCGTTCGGGACACCGGAGTATGGACCCAGTACTTC. This gives the protein CSVRDTGVWTQYF.

The chain combines TRBV29-1 with TRBJ2-7; TRBD1 matches at 8 bases. The V segment lost 6 bases and the J segment 2 bases; nucleotides outside the gene matches: 6. The CDR3 is 13 residues long. CDR1 SQVTM and CDR2 ANQGSEA come from the germline V gene. In DNA, the CDR3 is TGCAGCGTCCAACGGACAGGGACCTACGAGCAGTACTTC. As protein: CSVQRTGTYEQYF.

V and J are TRBV6-1 and TRBJ1-6; a weak D match, TRBD1 (5 bases). Trimming took 8 bases from V and 6 from J, leaving 17 bases between them. Germline V gene data show CDR1 as MNHNS and CDR2 as SASEGT. CDR3 length: 15 amino acids. CDR3 DNA: TGTGCCAGCGCCGAGATCGGACAAGTTAATTCACCCCTCCACTTT. Its translation is CASAEIGQVNSPLHF.

This chain joins TRBV30 and TRBJ1-5; 9 bases map to TRBD1. V shed 4 bases and J 6 bases; nucleotides not matched to a gene: 4. CDR1 is GTSNPN and CDR2 is SVGIG in the germline V gene (reference sequence). This CDR3 spans 13 amino acids. CDR3 in DNA: TGTGCCTGGACGACAGGGGGAACTCAGCCCCAGCATTTT. This sequence encodes CAWTTGGTQPQHF. Together with reference TRBV30 and TRBJ1-5, the CDR3 gives the full variable domain: SQTIHQWPATLVQPVGSPLSLECTVEGTSNPNLYWYRQAAGRGLQLLFYSVGIGQISSEVPQNLSASRPQDRQFILSSKKLLLSDSGFYLCAWTTGGTQPQHFGDGTRLSIL.

The V call is TRBV9, the J call TRBJ1-1, with a weak D call TRBD1 (6 bases). Trimming pared 0 bases from V and 2 bases from J, leaving 11 bases between. CDR3 length equals 15 residues. The germline gives CDR1 SGDLS, CDR2 YYNGEE. The CDR3, as DNA: TGTGCCAGCAGCGTAGCGGGGACACCCAACACTGAAGCTTTCTTT. Residues: CASSVAGTPNTEAFF.

This clone was counted a few times. The chain couples TRBV19 to TRBJ1-5; D is ambiguous. The ends were cut back, 6 bases at V and 0 bases at J, with 9 bases in the middle. CDR1 and CDR2 from the germline V gene are LNHDA and SQIVND (reference sequence). The CDR3 totals 14 residues. CDR3 coding DNA: TGTGCCAGTAGGTCGGGTAATAGCAATCAGCCCCAGCATTTT. Translated, it gives CASRSGNSNQPQHF. Supplemented by reference TRBV19 and TRBJ1-5, the full variable domain reads DGGITQSPKYLFRKEGQNVTLSCEQNLNHDAMYWYRQDPGQGLRLIYYSQIVNDFQKGDIAEGYSVSREKKESFPLTVTSAQKNPTAFYLCASRSGNSNQPQHFGDGTRLSIL.

The chain carries TRBV4-1 and TRBJ1-5, with a possible D match to TRBD1 (6 bases). The germline CDR1 and CDR2 sequences are MGHRA and YSYEKL. The V gene lost 1 base and the J gene lost 8 bases, with 12 bases spanning the gap. The CDR3 totals 14 residues. The DNA of the CDR3 is TGCGCCAGCAGCCAAGGGGACAAACGGGAGCCCCAGCATTTT. Its protein is CASSQGDKREPQHF.

To note about this clone: The sample carries other DNA sequences with the same CDR3. The V call is TRBV5-1, the J call TRBJ1-1; D gene ambiguous. Looked up from germline, CDR1 is SGHRS and CDR2 is YFSETQ. This CDR3 spans 14 amino acids. V lost 0 bases and J lost 1, with 7 bases in between. The CDR3 DNA reads TGCGCCAGCAGCTTGGCCGGCGGGAACACTGAAGCTTTCTTT. Its translation: CASSLAGGNTEAFF.

This clone was observed a handful of times. V and J are TRBV10-3 and TRBJ2-5; 12 bases map to TRBD2. This CDR3 spans 17 amino acids. The V gene's germline CDR1 is ENHRY and CDR2 SYGVKD. V was pared by 10 bases and J by 2 bases, with 14 bases of the junction left unmatched. The CDR3 protein is CATLPGTSGLPQETQYF. Written as DNA, the CDR3 is TGTGCCACCCTCCCGGGGACTAGCGGGTTACCACAAGAGACCCAGTACTTC.

The CDR3 is CASSFGGQEGLYEQYF. Written as DNA, the CDR3 is TGTGCCAGCAGTTTTGGGGGACAGGAGGGTCTCTACGAGCAGTACTTC. The chain uses TRBV27 and TRBJ2-7; 8 bases map to TRBD1. V dropped 3 bases and J dropped 3; count of bases not matched to a gene: 10. Germline loops: CDR1 MNHEY, CDR2 SMNVEV (reference sequence). The CDR3 runs to 16 residues.

This clone was counted only a few times. The CDR3 DNA follows: TGTGCCTGGAGTTTGGTACTTGGCGAGCAGTACTTC. It codes for CAWSLVLGEQYF. The chain is built from TRBV30 and TRBJ2-7; D ambiguous. This CDR3 has 12 residues. V dropped 2 bases and J dropped 6 bases, with 11 bases sitting between them. Germline V lookup: CDR1 GTSNPN, CDR2 SVGIG (reference sequence).

The V call is TRBV7-2, the J call TRBJ2-5; TRBD1 agrees at 7 bases. CDR3 length equals 16 residues. Germline CDR1 is SGHTA and CDR2 is FQGNSA. The junction had 9 bases not matched to a gene; V was cut back by 3 bases and J by 2 bases. CDR3 sequence: CASSFSIRGQQETQYF. For the CDR3, the DNA is TGTGCCAGCAGCTTTAGTATAAGGGGACAGCAAGAGACCCAGTACTTC. Together with reference TRBV7-2 and TRBJ2-5, the CDR3 gives the full variable domain: GAGVSQSPSNKVTEKGKDVELRCDPISGHTALYWYRQSLGQGLEFLIYFQGNSAPDKSGLPSDRFSAERTGGSVSTLTIQRTQQEDSAVYLCASSFSIRGQQETQYFGPGTRLLVL.

This sequence joins TRBV6-5 and TRBJ2-7, with D perhaps TRBD1 (6 bases). V dropped 5 bases and J dropped 2 bases, with 7 bases sitting between them. This CDR3 contains 12 residues. CDR1 is MNHEY, CDR2 SVGAGI, per germline. CDR3 DNA: TGTGCCAGCAGTCGGACAGCCTACGAGCAGTACTTC. This gives the protein CASSRTAYEQYF.

This clone was recorded a few times. This sequence joins TRBV9 and TRBJ1-2; 7 bases agree with TRBD1. The germline V gene encodes CDR1 SGDLS and CDR2 YYNGEE. V shed 3 bases, J shed 8 bases, and the junction held 7 bases outside the gene matches. CDR3 length equals 13 residues. The CDR3 nucleotides read TGTGCCAGCAGCGCCCGACAGGGCGACGGCTACACCTTC. Amino acid sequence: CASSARQGDGYTF.

This chain uses TRBV10-2 with TRBJ2-7; the D is unclear. The CDR3 consists of 13 residues. V dropped 7 bases and J dropped 5 bases, with 15 bases sitting between them. Germline CDR1 and CDR2: WSHSY and SAAADI. CDR3 in amino acids: CASTRPASDEQYF. The CDR3 DNA reads TGCGCCAGCACTAGACCGGCTAGTGACGAGCAGTACTTC.

The chain is built from TRBV2 and TRBJ1-2; the D is unclear. The CDR3 spans 14 residues. CDR1 SNHLY and CDR2 FYNNEI come from the germline V gene. Trimming removed 8 bases at V and 6 bases at J, with 19 bases between. CDR3: CASLAFEGRNGYTF. In DNA form, the CDR3 reads TGTGCCAGCTTGGCCTTTGAGGGAAGGAATGGCTACACCTTC.

This clone was seen a handful of times. The chain has TRBV6-5 and TRBJ1-6, with D perhaps TRBD1 (5 bases). Germline CDR1 and CDR2: MNHEY and SVGAGI. This CDR3 contains 14 residues. Trimming removed 7 bases at V and 10 bases at J, with 17 bases between. The CDR3 coding sequence is TGTGCCAGCACAAGCGGGCAGGGCACCTCACCCCTCCACTTT. Translating it yields CASTSGQGTSPLHF.

This clone was counted only a few times. The chain is built from TRBV6-1 and TRBJ2-7; 7 nucleotides agree with TRBD2. The CDR3 is made up of 13 amino acids. Germline trimming cut 8 bases from V and 5 bases from J; bases unmatched to any gene: 9. Germline V gene sequence: CDR1 MNHNS, CDR2 SASEGT. DNA of the CDR3: TGTGCCAGCGGTCAGCGGGATAGGAACGAGCAGTACTTC. Residues: CASGQRDRNEQYF.

This clone was counted between two and nine times. The chain links TRBV5-1 to TRBJ1-6; the D gene is possibly TRBD1 (6 bases). V was cut by 0 bases and J by 0 bases, with 13 bases left in between. The germline CDR1 and CDR2 sequences are SGHRS and YFSETQ. The CDR3 consists of 18 residues. The CDR3: CASSLDVGASSYNSPLHF. The CDR3 bases are TGCGCCAGCAGCTTGGATGTGGGGGCAAGCTCCTATAATTCACCCCTCCACTTT. The full variable domain, in which reference TRBV5-1 and TRBJ1-6 provide the parts outside the CDR3, is KAGVTQTPRYLIKTRGQQVTLSCSPISGHRSVSWYQQTPGQGLQFLFEYFSETQRNKGNFPGRFSGRQFSNSRSEMNVSTLELGDSALYLCASSLDVGASSYNSPLHFGNGTRLTVT.

The chain couples TRBV15 to TRBJ2-2, with D possibly being TRBD1 (5 bases). V dropped 6 bases and J dropped 1 base, with 30 bases sitting between them. Germline loops: CDR1 LNHNV, CDR2 YYDKDF (reference sequence). CDR3 length: 21 residues. This chain's CDR3 is CATRSPTDRHVREGNTGELFF. DNA for the CDR3: TGTGCCACCAGGTCCCCCACGGATAGGCATGTCAGGGAAGGGAACACCGGGGAGCTGTTTTTT.

The chain recombines TRBV11-2 with TRBJ2-5, with TRBD2 matching over 8 bases. Germline V gene sequence: CDR1 SGHAT, CDR2 FQNNGV. Trimming cost V 4 bases and J 5 bases; bases outside gene matches: 3. This CDR3 is built from 13 residues. CDR3 in amino acids: CASSSGLEETQYF. CDR3 bases: TGTGCCAGCAGCTCGGGACTAGAGGAGACCCAGTACTTC.

This clone was counted a few times. The chain has TRBV18 and TRBJ1-2, with 9 bases matching TRBD1. V shed 5 bases and J 3 bases; nucleotides not matched to a gene: 10. The CDR3 runs to 16 residues. Germline CDR1 reads KGHSH; CDR2 reads LQKENI. CDR3 sequence (DNA): TGTGCCAGCTCATCGAAAACAGGGGGCCTCGACTATGGCTACACCTTC. Translation gives CASSSKTGGLDYGYTF.

The sample holds a few counts of this clone. CDR3 DNA sequence: TGTGCCAGCAGTTCGGCTAGCGGGAGAGTGGGCACAGATACGCAGTATTTT. This codes for CASSSASGRVGTDTQYF. The chain uses TRBV27 and TRBJ2-3; 10 bases align to TRBD2. Germline V gene sequence: CDR1 MNHEY, CDR2 SMNVEV (reference sequence). The CDR3 is 17 amino acids. V was clipped by 4 bases and J by 1 base; unmatched bases: 8.